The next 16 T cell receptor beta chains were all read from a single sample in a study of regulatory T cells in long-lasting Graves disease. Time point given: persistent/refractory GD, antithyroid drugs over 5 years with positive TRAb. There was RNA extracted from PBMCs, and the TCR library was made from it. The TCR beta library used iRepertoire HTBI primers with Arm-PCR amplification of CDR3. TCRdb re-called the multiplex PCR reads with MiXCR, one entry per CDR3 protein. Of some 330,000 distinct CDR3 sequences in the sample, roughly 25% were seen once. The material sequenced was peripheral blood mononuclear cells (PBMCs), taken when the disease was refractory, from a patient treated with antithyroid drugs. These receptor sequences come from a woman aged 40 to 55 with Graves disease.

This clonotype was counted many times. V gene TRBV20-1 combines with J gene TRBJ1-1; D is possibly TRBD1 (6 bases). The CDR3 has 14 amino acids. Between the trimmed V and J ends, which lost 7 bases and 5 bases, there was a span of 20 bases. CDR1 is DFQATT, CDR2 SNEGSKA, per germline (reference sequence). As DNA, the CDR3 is TGCAGTGTACGACCTTACAGGGACGGGACTGAAGCTTTCTTT. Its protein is CSVRPYRDGTEAFF.

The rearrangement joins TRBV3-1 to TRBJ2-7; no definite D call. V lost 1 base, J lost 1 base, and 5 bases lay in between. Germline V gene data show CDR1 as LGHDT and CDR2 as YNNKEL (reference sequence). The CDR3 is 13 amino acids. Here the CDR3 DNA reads TGTGCCAGCAGCCAAGCTCTTTCCTACGAGCAGTACTTC. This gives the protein CASSQALSYEQYF.

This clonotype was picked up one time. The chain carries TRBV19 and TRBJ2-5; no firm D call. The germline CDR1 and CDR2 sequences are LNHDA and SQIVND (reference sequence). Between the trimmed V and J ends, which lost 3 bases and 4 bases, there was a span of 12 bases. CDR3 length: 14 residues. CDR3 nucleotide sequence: TGTGCCAGTAGTATTGGATATGTTGGAGAGACCCAGTACTTC. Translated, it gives CASSIGYVGETQYF.

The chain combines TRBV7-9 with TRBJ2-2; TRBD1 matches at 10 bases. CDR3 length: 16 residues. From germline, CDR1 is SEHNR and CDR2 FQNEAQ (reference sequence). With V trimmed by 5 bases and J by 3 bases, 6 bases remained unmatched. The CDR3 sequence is CASSGTGQGHTGELFF. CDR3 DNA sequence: TGTGCCAGCAGCGGAACGGGACAGGGGCACACCGGGGAGCTGTTTTTT. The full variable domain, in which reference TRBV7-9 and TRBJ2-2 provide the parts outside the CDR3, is DTGVSQNPRHKITKRGQNVTFRCDPISEHNRLYWYRQTLGQGPEFLTYFQNEAQLEKSRLLSDRFSAERPKGSFSTLEIQRTEQGDSAMYLCASSGTGQGHTGELFFGEGSRLTVL.

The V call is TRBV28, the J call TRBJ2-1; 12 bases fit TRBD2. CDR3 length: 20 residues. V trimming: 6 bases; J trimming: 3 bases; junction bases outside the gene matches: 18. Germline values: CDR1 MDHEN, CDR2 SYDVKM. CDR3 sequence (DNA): TGTGCCAGCAGCTATAGGACTAGCGGGATTTCGGGACACTACTACAATGAGCAGTTCTTC. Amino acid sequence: CASSYRTSGISGHYYNEQFF.

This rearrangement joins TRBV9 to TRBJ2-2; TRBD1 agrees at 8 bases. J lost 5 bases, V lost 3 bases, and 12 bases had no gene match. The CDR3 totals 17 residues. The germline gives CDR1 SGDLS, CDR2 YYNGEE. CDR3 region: CASSGGGGQASTGELFF. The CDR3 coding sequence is TGTGCCAGCAGCGGCGGAGGGGGACAGGCGAGTACCGGGGAGCTGTTTTTT.

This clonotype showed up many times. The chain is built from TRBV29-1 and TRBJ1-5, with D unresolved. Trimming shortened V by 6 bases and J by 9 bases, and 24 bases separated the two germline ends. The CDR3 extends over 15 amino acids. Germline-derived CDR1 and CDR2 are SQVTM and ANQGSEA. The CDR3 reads CSVGEPGGEPTPQHF. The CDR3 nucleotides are TGCAGCGTGGGAGAACCAGGTGGGGAGCCTACGCCCCAGCATTTT.

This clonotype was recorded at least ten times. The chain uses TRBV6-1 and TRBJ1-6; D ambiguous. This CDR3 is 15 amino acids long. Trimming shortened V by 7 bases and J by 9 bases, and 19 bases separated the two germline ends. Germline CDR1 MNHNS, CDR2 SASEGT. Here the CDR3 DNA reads TGTGCCAGCAAACCGGGCCTCCCCAGCACTTCACCCCTCCACTTT. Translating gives CASKPGLPSTSPLHF.

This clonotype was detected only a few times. The CDR3 is CASRDRGGLDYEQYF. For the CDR3, the DNA is TGTGCCAGCAGAGACAGGGGCGGGCTTGACTACGAGCAGTACTTC. The V and J genes are TRBV6-1 and TRBJ2-7; TRBD1 matches 8 bases. Trimming took 6 bases from V and 3 from J; bases not matched to a gene: 10. This CDR3 has 15 amino acids. Germline V gene lookup returns CDR1 MNHNS and CDR2 SASEGT.

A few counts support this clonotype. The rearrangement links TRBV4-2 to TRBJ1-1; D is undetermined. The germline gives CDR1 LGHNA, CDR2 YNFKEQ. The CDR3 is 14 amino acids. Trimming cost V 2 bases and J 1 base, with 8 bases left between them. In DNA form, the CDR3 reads TGTGCCAGCAGCCAACCTACAGAGAACACTGAAGCTTTCTTT. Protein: CASSQPTENTEAFF.

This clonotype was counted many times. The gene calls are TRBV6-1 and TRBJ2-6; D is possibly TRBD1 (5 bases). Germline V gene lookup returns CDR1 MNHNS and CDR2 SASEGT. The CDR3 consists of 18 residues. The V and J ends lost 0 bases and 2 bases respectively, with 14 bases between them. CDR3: CASSEAGWTRTGANVLTF. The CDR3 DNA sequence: TGTGCCAGCAGTGAAGCGGGGTGGACAAGAACTGGGGCCAACGTCCTGACTTTC.

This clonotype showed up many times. The CDR3 bases are TGTGCCATCAGTGCCCTACGGGACCCCAAGAAGACCCAGTACTTC. Its translation: CAISALRDPKKTQYF. The V and J genes are TRBV10-3 and TRBJ2-5, with D perhaps matching TRBD1 or TRBD2 (5 bases each). V shed 4 bases and J shed 6 bases, with 18 bases lying between them. Per the germline V gene, CDR1 is ENHRY and CDR2 is SYGVKD. CDR3 length: 15 amino acids.

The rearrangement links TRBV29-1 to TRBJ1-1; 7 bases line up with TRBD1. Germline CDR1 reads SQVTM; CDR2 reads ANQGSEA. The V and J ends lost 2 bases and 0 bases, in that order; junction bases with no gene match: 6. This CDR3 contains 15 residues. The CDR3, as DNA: TGCAGCGTTGAAAGGGACAGTGGGTTGAACACTGAAGCTTTCTTT. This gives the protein CSVERDSGLNTEAFF.

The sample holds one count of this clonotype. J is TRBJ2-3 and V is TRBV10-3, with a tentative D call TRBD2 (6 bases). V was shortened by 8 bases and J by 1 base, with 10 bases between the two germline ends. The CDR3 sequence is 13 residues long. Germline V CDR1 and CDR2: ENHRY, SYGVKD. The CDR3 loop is CAIGGSRTDTQYF. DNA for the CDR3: TGTGCCATCGGGGGGAGCCGCACAGATACGCAGTATTTT.

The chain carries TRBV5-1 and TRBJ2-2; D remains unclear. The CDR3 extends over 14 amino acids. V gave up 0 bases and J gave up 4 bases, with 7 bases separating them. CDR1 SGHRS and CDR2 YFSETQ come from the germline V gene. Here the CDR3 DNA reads TGCGCCAGCAGCTTGGAAAGGATCACCGGGGAGCTGTTTTTT. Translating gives CASSLERITGELFF.

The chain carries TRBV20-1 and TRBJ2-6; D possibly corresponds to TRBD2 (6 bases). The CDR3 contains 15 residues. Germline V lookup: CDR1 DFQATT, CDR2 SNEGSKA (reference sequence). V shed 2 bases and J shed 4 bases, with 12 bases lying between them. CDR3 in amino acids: CSARNEGLGANVLTF. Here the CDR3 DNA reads TGCAGTGCTAGAAACGAGGGACTCGGGGCCAACGTCCTGACTTTC.